Given below is one TCR beta chain in context. Its target is not known. This sample was included in a study of shared clonotypes between healthy human individuals. The naive CD8 population came from CD45RO-negative cells selected for CCR7, without terminally differentiated effector memory CD45RA+ cells. Findings of the study overall: With a handful of donors compared, around 5% of naive CD4 clonotypes were shared.

V dropped 3 bases and J dropped 5 bases, with 11 bases sitting between them. The CDR3 totals 13 residues. The germline V gene has CDR1 LNHNV and CDR2 YYDKDF (reference sequence). The run depth of the assay was deep. Using immunoSEQ multiplex PCR, the repertoire was profiled, and TCRdb retains in-frame clones only, with some absent. The table has roughly 2 million clones, just under 95% seen once. Sequencing was done on a sample of naive CD8+ T cells sorted from blood. The chain carries TRBV15 and TRBJ2-7; D is perhaps TRBD2 (5 bases). The source is a man aged 18 to 29 in good health. CDR3: CATSSQRHHEQYF. The CDR3 coding sequence is TGTGCCACCAGCAGTCAGCGGCACCACGAGCAGTACTTC.